The 17 T cell receptor delta chains presented below share a single source sample, sequenced in a study of γδ T cells in repeated Plasmodium falciparum infection (dated by TCRdb to the early 2020s). The library was produced with multiplex PCR. For sequencing, an Illumina MiSeq was employed. TCRdb called clones afresh from the public reads with CATT; identical DNA rows were later merged. In this sample the table shows 50,000 to 60,000 delta-chain clones, approximately 1.8% of which occur a single time. The leading ten clones occupy around 25% of the sample. Vgamma9/Vdelta2+ and Vdelta2-negative gammadelta T cell populations were flow-sorted from peripheral blood mononuclear cells for bulk TCR repertoire analysis. Sequenced material: gamma-delta T cells from blood. The receptor source for this set is a pool of human donors (malaria-infected and uninfected, not separated).

With regard to this clone: This likely stems from a read error, as it lies one base from a far larger clone. Distinct nucleotide sequences in the sample also encode this CDR3. The V gene is TRDV2, the J gene TRDJ1, with 7 bases matching TRDD3. Germline matching of the DNA provided the J gene here, since TCRdb leaves it blank. The CDR3 extends over 15 amino acids. Germline values: CDR1 GEAIGNYY, CDR2 EKD. J was trimmed by 5 bases and V by 1 base; bases with no gene match: 9. The CDR3 DNA reads TGTGCCTGTGACACAAAGGGGGGATCCACAGATAAACTCATCTTT. Protein product: CACDTKGGSTDKLIF.

This clone was recorded at least ten times. The V and J genes are TRDV1 and TRDJ1; TRDD3 aligns across 10 bases. As TCRdb names no J gene, one was assigned here on the basis of a DNA match to germline. The CDR3 is 18 residues long. In germline, CDR1 is TSWWSYY, CDR2 QGS. V lost 4 bases to trimming and J lost 7 bases; unmatched junction nucleotides: 18. CDR3 residues: CALGGIILQTGGLGKLIF. Written as DNA, the CDR3 is TGTGCTCTTGGGGGAATAATCCTCCAAACTGGGGGATTGGGTAAACTCATCTTT.

This clone was seen once. CDR3 sequence (DNA): TGTGCCTGTGGGATAGGGGGGATACGTGACAGACCCCTGATCTTT. Translated, it gives CACGIGGIRDRPLIF. The rearrangement joins TRDV2 to TRDJ4; 10 nucleotides line up with TRDD3. No J gene is reported in TCRdb; it was inferred here by comparing the DNA with germline. The V gene's germline CDR1 is GEAIGNYY and CDR2 EKD. The CDR3 has 15 amino acids. J gave up 1 base and V 5 bases, and 9 bases lay outside the gene matches.

This clone was observed a handful of times. The protein held in TCRdb is that of a much larger clone and does not match this DNA's translation at residue 23, likely because of a read error; the protein shown is translated from the DNA. CDR3 DNA: TGTGCTCTTGGGGAACTAGCCCTCTCCAACTGGGGGATACAAAGGCAGAGGAGGTACACCGATAAATTCATCTTT. Translated, it gives CALGELALSNWGIQRQRRYTDKFIF. The chain couples TRDV1 to TRDJ1, with TRDD3 matching 12 bases. The CDR3 runs to 25 residues. Looked up from germline, CDR1 is TSWWSYY and CDR2 is QGS.

With regard to this clone: TCRdb's protein, taken from a much larger clone, differs from this DNA's translation at residue 20, likely owing to a read error; the protein displayed comes from the DNA. The J gene is uncalled and the V gene is TRDV1; the table's TRDD3 call for D was not verified on the DNA. Germline V gene data show CDR1 as TSWWSYY and CDR2 as QGS. The CDR3 runs to 22 residues. The CDR3 DNA reads TGTGCTCTTGGGGAATGTTATTTTCCTTCCTTGAAAACTCTGGGCAAAACCGATAAACCCATCTTT. Residues: CALGECYFPSLKTLGKTDKPIF.

This clone was observed many times. The amino acid sequence in TCRdb belongs to a much larger clone and departs from this DNA's translation at residue 4, likely a sequencing read error; the sequence shown is translated from the DNA. The gene calls are TRAV38-2/DV8 and TRDJ1; 11 positions agree with TRDD3. TCRdb does not report a J gene; here it was assigned by matching the DNA to germline references. This CDR3 comprises 21 residues. Germline-derived CDR1 and CDR2 are TSESDYY and QEAYKQQN. For the CDR3, the DNA is TGTGCTTATGGGAGCGCTCTCTTACTTTTCGCTCTGGGGGATACACAGGATAAACTCATCTTT. This translates into CAYGSALLLFALGDTQDKLIF.

In its sample, this clone was seen many times. A read error likely explains why the TCRdb protein, taken from a much larger clone, differs from this DNA's translation at residue 3; the protein shown is translated from the DNA. The chain joins TRDV3 to TRDJ1; 11 nucleotides match TRDD3. In the absence of a J gene in TCRdb, the DNA was matched to germline to assign it here. CDR1 is TVYSNPD and CDR2 is GDNSRS in the germline V gene (reference sequence). Germline trimming cut 4 bases from V and 0 bases from J; bases unmatched to any gene: 25. The CDR3 contains 21 residues. CDR3 in amino acids: CASIHPTHWGITTIYTDKLIF. The CDR3, as DNA: TGTGCCTCTATCCACCCTACGCACTGGGGGATAACGACGATTTACACCGATAAACTCATCTTT.

Comments on this clone: A single base is all that separates this from a far larger clone, so a read error is likely. Other DNA sequences of this sample code for an identical CDR3. CDR3 sequence reads: CACDRLPTGADHTDKLIF. The CDR3, as DNA: TGTGCCTGCGATCGCCTTCCTACCGGAGCGGACCACACCGATAAACTCATCTTT. This sequence joins TRDV2 and TRDJ1, with TRDD2 matching over 9 bases. The J gene was missing in TCRdb and was found by matching the end of the DNA to germline. CDR1 GEAIGNYY and CDR2 EKD come from the germline V gene. This CDR3 has 18 residues. After removal of 7 bases from V and 0 bases from J, the junction contained 17 bases not matched to a gene.

This clone has more than one count but fewer than ten. TCRdb's listed protein matches a much larger clone and diverges from this DNA's translation at residue 7, likely through a read error; the protein shown comes from the DNA. The gene calls are TRDV3 and TRDJ1, with 7 positions matching TRDD3. TCRdb lists no J gene, so it was determined here by aligning the DNA to germline. This CDR3 is built from 14 residues. Losses at the gene ends were 2 bases for V and 0 bases for J; bases not matched to a gene: 6. Germline V CDR1 and CDR2: TVYSNPD, GDNSRS (reference sequence). The CDR3 region is CAFPGGEYTDKLIF. The CDR3 bases are TGTGCCTTTCCTGGGGGCGAGTACACCGATAAACTCATCTTT.

This clone was detected many times. TCRdb assigns this DNA the protein of a much larger clone, which departs from its translation at residue 7; this likely reflects a read error, and the protein shown comes from translating the DNA. The chain links TRDV2 to TRDJ1; 11 bases align to TRDD3. Per germline, CDR1 GEAIGNYY and CDR2 EKD. The CDR3 length is 24 residues. V shed 0 bases and J 0 bases; nucleotides not matched to a gene: 26. Here the CDR3 DNA reads TGTGCCTGTGACACCGTTACCCCTTACTCAGACTGGGGGATAGGAACGAATTACACCGATAAACTCATCTTT. This gives the protein CACDTVTPYSDWGIGTNYTDKLIF.

In its sample, this clone was seen many times. It differs at one base from a far larger clone, so likely a read error. Other DNA sequences in the sample encode the same CDR3. The rearrangement uses TRDV3 and TRDJ1; 10 bases are a match to TRDD3. CDR1 is TVYSNPD, CDR2 GDNSRS, per germline (reference sequence). The CDR3 loop spans 21 amino acids. V lost 3 bases and J lost 2; bases outside the gene matches: 27. The CDR3 sequence: CALAWPSSPYWGILPTDKLIF. The CDR3 DNA is TGTGCCTTAGCTTGGCCTTCCTCTCCGTACTGGGGGATCCTTCCTACCGATAAACTCATCTTT.

This clone was observed at least ten times. The amino acid sequence in TCRdb belongs to a much larger clone and departs from this DNA's translation at residue 8, likely a sequencing read error; the sequence shown is translated from the DNA. CDR3 DNA: TGTGCTCTTAGAGGAGGGGGACACCCTGGGATACTGGGGTACACCGATAAACTCATCTTT. The encoded protein is CALRGGGHPGILGYTDKLIF. The J gene is TRDJ1, the V gene TRDV1; 7 nucleotides line up with TRDD3. TCRdb carries no J gene annotation; the J gene was assigned here by matching the DNA with germline. The CDR3 extends over 20 amino acids. The ends lost 8 bases at V and 0 bases at J; junction bases unmatched: 24. Per germline, CDR1 TSWWSYY and CDR2 QGS.

This clone has a handful of counts. The protein TCRdb lists belongs to a much larger clone and differs from this DNA's translation at residue 9, which points to a read error; the protein shown is made from the DNA. The chain carries TRDV1 and TRDJ1, with 9 bases identical to TRDD3. Assignment of the J gene here rests on matching the DNA to germline, because TCRdb gives none. CDR1 TSWWSYY and CDR2 QGS come from the germline V gene. With 0 bases clipped from V and 0 bases from J, the junction kept 23 bases outside the gene matches. This CDR3 has 23 amino acids. The CDR3 is CALGELSFSTVRLLGENTDKLIF. CDR3 nucleotide sequence: TGTGCTCTTGGGGAACTAAGCTTCTCTACGGTACGTCTACTGGGGGAAAACACCGATAAACTCATCTTT.

This clone has more than one count but fewer than ten. The protein TCRdb lists belongs to a much larger clone and differs from this DNA's translation at residue 14, which points to a read error; the protein shown is made from the DNA. The chain uses TRDV1 and TRDJ4; TRDD3 aligns across 7 bases. The V gene end was trimmed by 0 bases and the J gene end by 3 bases; junction bases not matched to a gene: 22. CDR1 and CDR2 (germline): TSWWSYY, QGS. The CDR3 length is 20 residues. The CDR3 here is CALGELRIYLGYAGRGPLIF. As DNA, the CDR3 is TGTGCTCTTGGGGAACTAAGAATCTACCTAGGATACGCTGGTAGGGGACCCCTGATCTTT.

Turning to this clone: This DNA's translation and the protein TCRdb lists, from a much larger clone, do not match at residue 6, likely due to a read error; the protein shown is translated from the DNA. The chain has TRDV1 and TRDJ1, with a weak D call TRDD2 (5 bases). The J gene, left out of TCRdb, was set here by checking the DNA against germline. The CDR3 has 16 residues. Germline assignment: CDR1 TSWWSYY and CDR2 QGS. Trimming took 3 bases from V and 0 from J, leaving 14 bases between them. In nucleotides, the CDR3 is TGTGCTCTTGGGGACTTTGGGCTCCTATACACCGATAAACTCATCTTT. It encodes CALGDFGLLYTDKLIF.

On this clone itself: The TCRdb record carries a much larger clone's protein, which differs from this DNA's translation at residue 17; a read error is the likely cause, and the protein listed here is the DNA translation. As DNA, the CDR3 is TGTGCCTTTCGGGCCTACGCGACGTACTGGGGGATACGCAGGAGTAGGGCTAACACCGATAAACTCATCTTT. It is translated as CAFRAYATYWGIRRSRANTDKLIF. This sequence joins TRDV3 and TRDJ1; 13 bases agree with TRDD3. Here the J gene came from matching the DNA to germline, since TCRdb omits it. Germline V gene lookup returns CDR1 TVYSNPD and CDR2 GDNSRS (reference sequence). After removal of 2 bases from V and 0 bases from J, the junction contained 30 bases not matched to a gene. The CDR3 sequence is 24 residues long.

Remarks on this clone: The junction and the germline gene differ at one end; a read error may be behind it. This sequence joins TRDV1 and TRDJ1; D is perhaps TRDD3 (6 bases). TCRdb carries no J gene annotation; the J gene was assigned here by matching the DNA with germline. Germline V gives CDR1 TSWWSYY, CDR2 QGS. This CDR3 contains 19 residues. The CDR3 bases are TGCTCTGGGGAACTTCAGGTCCGGGGATGCCCCTATTACACCGATAAACTCATCTTT. It is translated as CSGELQVRGCPYYTDKLIF.